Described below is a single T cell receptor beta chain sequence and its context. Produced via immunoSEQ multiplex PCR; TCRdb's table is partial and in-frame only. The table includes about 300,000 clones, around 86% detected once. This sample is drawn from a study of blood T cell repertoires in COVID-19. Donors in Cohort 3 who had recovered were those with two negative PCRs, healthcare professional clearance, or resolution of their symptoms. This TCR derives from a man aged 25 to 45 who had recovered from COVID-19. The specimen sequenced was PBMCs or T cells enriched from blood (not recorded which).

For the CDR3, the DNA is TGTGCCAGCAGTAAACCCACAGGGATGTACGAGCAGTACTTC. Translating gives CASSKPTGMYEQYF. The chain employs TRBV3-1 (or the pseudogene TRBV3-2) and TRBJ2-7, with a tentative D call TRBD1 (6 bases). CDR1 and CDR2 (germline): LGHDT, YNNKEL (reference sequence). The ends were cut back, 6 bases at V and 4 bases at J, with 16 bases in the middle. The CDR3 contains 14 residues.